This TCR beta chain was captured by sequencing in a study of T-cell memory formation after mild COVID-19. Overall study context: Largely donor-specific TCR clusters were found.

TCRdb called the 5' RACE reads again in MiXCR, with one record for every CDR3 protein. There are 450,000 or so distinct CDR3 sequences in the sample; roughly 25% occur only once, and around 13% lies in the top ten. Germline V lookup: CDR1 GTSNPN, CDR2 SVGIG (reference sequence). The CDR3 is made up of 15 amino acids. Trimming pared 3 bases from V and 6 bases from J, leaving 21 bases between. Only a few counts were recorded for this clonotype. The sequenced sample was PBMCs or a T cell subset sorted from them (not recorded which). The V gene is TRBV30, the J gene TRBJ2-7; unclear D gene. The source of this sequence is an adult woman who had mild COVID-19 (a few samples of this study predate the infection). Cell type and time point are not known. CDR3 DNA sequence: TGTGCCTGGAGGAATACCTCGGTAAGATCTAGCGAGCAGTACTTC. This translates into CAWRNTSVRSSEQYF. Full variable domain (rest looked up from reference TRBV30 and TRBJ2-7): SQTIHQWPATLVQPVGSPLSLECTVEGTSNPNLYWYRQAAGRGLQLLFYSVGIGQISSEVPQNLSASRPQDRQFILSSKKLLLSDSGFYLCAWRNTSVRSSEQYFGPGTRLTVT.